These 31 T cell receptor beta chains were all obtained from the same sample, sequenced in a study of patients and donors after allogeneic stem cell transplantation. TCRdb ran MiXCR on the RT-PCR reads and lists one entry per CDR3 protein. In the table there are approximately 98,000 distinct CDR3 sequences, approximately 35% of which are singletons. Specimen: blood, either unsorted or a sorted T cell fraction (not recorded which). These receptors all stem from a human donor who was either an allogeneic HSCT recipient or a stem cell or donor lymphocyte infusion donor (not recorded which). It is not recorded whose cells these are; they may come from a transplant donor.

The chain carries TRBV6-2 or TRBV6-3 and TRBJ2-7; 11 nucleotides line up with TRBD2. CDR1 is MNHEY, CDR2 SVGEGT, per germline. The CDR3 spans 15 residues. Trimming at V came to 6 bases and at J to 0 bases, leaving 4 bases not matched to a gene. The CDR3 region is CASSRTSGYSYEQYF. The CDR3 nucleotides read TGTGCCAGCAGCAGGACTAGCGGGTACTCCTACGAGCAGTACTTC.

The rearrangement uses TRBV11-2 and TRBJ2-3, with 12 bases aligning to TRBD2. The CDR3 consists of 16 residues. Germline loops: CDR1 SGHAT, CDR2 FQNNGV. V trimming: 7 bases; J trimming: 6 bases; junction bases outside the gene matches: 11. The CDR3 spells CASTTLAGGPRDTQYF. In DNA, the CDR3 is TGTGCCAGCACCACTCTAGCGGGAGGGCCGAGGGATACGCAGTATTTT.

The gene calls are TRBV4-3 and TRBJ2-1; D might be TRBD2 (5 bases). V was clipped by 4 bases and J by 0 bases, with 10 bases between them. This CDR3 is 15 amino acids long. CDR1 is LGHNA and CDR2 is YSLEER in the germline V gene. CDR3 sequence reads: CASSRLGSSYNEQFF. The DNA of the CDR3 is TGCGCCAGCAGCCGACTGGGGAGCTCCTACAATGAGCAGTTCTTC.

This clonotype has a count of ten or more. The chain employs TRBV5-6 and TRBJ1-3; the D is unclear. Germline lookup yields CDR1 SGHDT and CDR2 YYEEEE. The CDR3 length is 15 residues. Deletions cut 4 bases from V and 4 bases from J, with 15 bases between. The CDR3 nucleotides read TGTGCCAGCAGCCGTGTCGGAGTAGGAGGAAACACCATATATTTT. It encodes CASSRVGVGGNTIYF.

This chain joins TRBV11-2 and TRBJ2-1; D may correspond to TRBD1 or TRBD2 (5 bases each). The CDR3 contains 15 residues. CDR1 SGHAT and CDR2 FQNNGV come from the germline V gene. Trimming took 5 bases from V and 7 from J, leaving 18 bases between them. The CDR3 DNA reads as TGTGCCAGCAGCGTAACCGGGACGGTCCTTAATGAGCAGTTCTTC. Translating it yields CASSVTGTVLNEQFF.

This clonotype was observed a few times. The rearrangement links TRBV20-1 to TRBJ1-1; no definite D call. The CDR3 is 13 amino acids. Germline loops: CDR1 DFQATT, CDR2 SNEGSKA (reference sequence). CDR3 bases: TGCAGCCCCTCCCAGAGGGTGAACACTGAAGCTTTCTTT. It codes for CSPSQRVNTEAFF.

This clonotype occurred a few times. The V call is TRBV10-1, the J call TRBJ1-5; D may be TRBD1 (6 bases). CDR3 length: 13 residues. V was cut by 11 bases and J by 4 bases, with 15 bases left in between. From germline, CDR1 is WNHNN and CDR2 SYGVQD (reference sequence). CDR3 in amino acids: CAERTVLNQPQHF. In DNA, the CDR3 is TGCGCCGAAAGGACAGTTCTAAATCAGCCCCAGCATTTT.

The CDR3: CASSLLSLAPNNEQFF. CDR3 DNA sequence: TGCGCCAGCAGCTTGCTTTCGCTAGCCCCTAACAATGAGCAGTTCTTC. The gene calls are TRBV5-1 and TRBJ2-1; the D gene is possibly TRBD2 (5 bases). CDR1 and CDR2 (germline): SGHRS, YFSETQ. The CDR3 consists of 16 residues. The ends were cut back, 1 base at V and 5 bases at J, with 16 bases in the middle.

This chain joins TRBV25-1 and TRBJ2-5; TRBD1 or TRBD2 may be the D gene (5 bases each). This CDR3 comprises 17 residues. V lost 0 bases, J lost 5 bases, and 19 bases lay in between. Germline V CDR1 and CDR2: MGHDK, SYGVNS. This CDR3 is CASSEYRTRGSWETQYF. In nucleotides, the CDR3 is TGTGCCAGCAGTGAATACAGGACACGAGGGAGTTGGGAGACCCAGTACTTC.

This clonotype has more than one count but fewer than ten. The chain recombines TRBV15 with TRBJ1-3, with D possibly being TRBD1 (6 bases). The CDR3 consists of 15 residues. CDR1 LNHNV and CDR2 YYDKDF come from the germline V gene (reference sequence). V was pared by 1 base and J by 2 bases, with 9 bases between. The CDR3 nucleotides are TGTGCCACCAGCAGAGTGGGACATCCTGGAAACACCATATATTTT. Encoded protein: CATSRVGHPGNTIYF.

The rearrangement joins TRBV12-3 or TRBV12-4 to TRBJ2-1; possibly TRBD2 for D (6 bases). The CDR3 is made up of 12 amino acids. Deletions cut 7 bases from V and 10 bases from J, with 14 bases between. In nucleotides, the CDR3 is TGTGCCAGCACCCCCGGGCGGGAAGAGCAGTTCTTC. Amino acids: CASTPGREEQFF.

Only a few counts were recorded for this clonotype. The chain joins TRBV20-1 to TRBJ2-1; 10 bases match TRBD2. Germline CDR1 DFQATT, CDR2 SNEGSKA (reference sequence). V was pared by 6 bases and J by 7 bases, with 9 bases of the junction left unmatched. This CDR3 has 14 amino acids. CDR3 in amino acids: CSARRTSGRNEQFF. CDR3 coding DNA: TGCAGTGCGAGACGGACTAGCGGAAGGAATGAGCAGTTCTTC.

This clonotype was observed a few times. The chain employs TRBV7-2 and TRBJ2-2; 9 bases match TRBD1. CDR3 length: 16 amino acids. V was clipped by 2 bases and J by 7 bases; unmatched bases: 8. Germline assignment: CDR1 SGHTA and CDR2 FQGNSA. In DNA, the CDR3 is TGTGCCAGCAGCTTACAAGGGACAGGGAGTTACGGGGAGCTGTTTTTT. Its protein product is CASSLQGTGSYGELFF.

This clonotype appeared once. The J gene is TRBJ2-6, the V gene TRBV27; D is unclear. V was cut by 3 bases and J by 0 bases, with 6 bases left in between. The CDR3 loop spans 15 amino acids. The germline CDR1 and CDR2 sequences are MNHEY and SMNVEV (reference sequence). CDR3 residues: CASSFLASGANVLTF. The CDR3 DNA sequence: TGTGCCAGCAGTTTTTTGGCCTCTGGGGCCAACGTCCTGACTTTC.

The chain carries TRBV24-1 and TRBJ2-5; the D is unclear. V lost 3 bases to trimming and J lost 5 bases, with 15 bases between them. The CDR3 extends over 15 amino acids. Germline values: CDR1 KGHDR, CDR2 SFDVKD. CDR3 in DNA: TGTGCCACCAGTGATAGCCGTCCAGGCGGCGAGACCCAGTACTTC. Protein product: CATSDSRPGGETQYF.

This chain joins TRBV28 and TRBJ2-1; no definite D call. V lost 3 bases and J lost 10, with 7 bases in between. This CDR3 has 11 amino acids. CDR1 MDHEN and CDR2 SYDVKM come from the germline V gene. CDR3 residues: CASSFAREQFF. The CDR3 coding sequence is TGTGCCAGCAGTTTTGCCAGGGAGCAGTTCTTC.

This clonotype appeared a few times. The rearrangement links TRBV18 to TRBJ2-7; D call uncertain. Trimming left V 3 bases short and J 2 bases short, with 11 bases between. The V gene's germline CDR1 is KGHSH and CDR2 LQKENI. The CDR3 sequence is 14 residues long. CDR3 nucleotides: TGTGCCAGCTCACCCACAGTCAACACCTACGAGCAGTACTTC. Its translation: CASSPTVNTYEQYF.

This clonotype was counted a few times. The chain combines TRBV7-9 with TRBJ2-7; D call uncertain. CDR3 length equals 11 residues. Germline V gene sequence: CDR1 SEHNR, CDR2 FQNEAQ (reference sequence). V was shortened by 5 bases and J by 7 bases, with 9 bases between the two germline ends. In nucleotides, the CDR3 is TGTGCCAGCAGCGTCAATAGGGAGCAGTACTTC. This encodes CASSVNREQYF.

The chain joins TRBV6-5 to TRBJ1-2; 7 nucleotides align to TRBD1. The CDR3 is made up of 14 amino acids. Per germline, CDR1 MNHEY and CDR2 SVGAGI. With 5 bases clipped from V and 8 bases from J, the junction kept 11 bases outside the gene matches. CDR3 sequence reads: CASSRQGVEGGYTF. As DNA, the CDR3 is TGTGCCAGCAGTCGACAGGGAGTCGAGGGAGGCTACACCTTC.

A few counts support this clonotype. The V call is TRBV5-1, the J call TRBJ2-7, with 9 positions matching TRBD1. J was trimmed by 5 bases and V by 2 bases; bases with no gene match: 11. Germline V gene sequence: CDR1 SGHRS, CDR2 YFSETQ. This CDR3 spans 16 amino acids. The DNA for the CDR3 is TGCGCCAGCAGCTTTGGTGACAGGGGGTCATTCAACGAGCAGTACTTC. Translation gives CASSFGDRGSFNEQYF.

This clonotype was picked up a small number of times. The chain employs TRBV15 and TRBJ1-4; D gene uncertain. The germline CDR1 and CDR2 sequences are LNHNV and YYDKDF (reference sequence). V shed 5 bases and J shed 1 base, with 11 bases lying between them. This CDR3 spans 15 amino acids. The CDR3 region is CATSLDTLTNEKLFF. The CDR3 region has the DNA TGTGCCACCAGCCTTGACACCCTAACTAATGAAAAACTGTTTTTT.

This clonotype has just a few counts. This chain links TRBV18 with TRBJ2-7, with 8 bases fitting TRBD1. With 4 bases clipped from V and 5 bases from J, the junction kept 10 bases outside the gene matches. The germline gives CDR1 KGHSH, CDR2 LQKENI. The CDR3 runs 15 residues. This CDR3 reads CASSRTGTGYNEQYF. Written as DNA, the CDR3 is TGTGCCAGCTCACGGACCGGGACAGGATATAACGAGCAGTACTTC.

V and J are TRBV5-1 and TRBJ2-1; D is possibly TRBD1 (6 bases). The V and J ends lost 4 bases and 11 bases respectively, with 10 bases between them. The CDR3 has 11 amino acids. CDR1 is SGHRS, CDR2 YFSETQ, per germline. CDR3: CASSQDRQQFF. CDR3 sequence (DNA): TGCGCCAGCAGCCAGGACAGACAGCAGTTCTTC. Complete variable domain (other parts from reference TRBV5-1 and TRBJ2-1): KAGVTQTPRYLIKTRGQQVTLSCSPISGHRSVSWYQQTPGQGLQFLFEYFSETQRNKGNFPGRFSGRQFSNSRSEMNVSTLELGDSALYLCASSQDRQQFFGPGTRLTVL.

There are a few counts of this clonotype. The rearrangement links TRBV29-1 to TRBJ2-5, with a tentative D call TRBD1 (6 bases). Trimming removed 4 bases at V and 3 bases at J, with 15 bases between. This CDR3 contains 14 residues. Germline V gene lookup returns CDR1 SQVTM and CDR2 ANQGSEA. This chain's CDR3 is CSVVTGWRKETQYF. Here the CDR3 DNA reads TGCAGCGTTGTTACAGGGTGGCGGAAAGAGACCCAGTACTTC.

This clonotype was counted only a few times. The chain couples TRBV29-1 to TRBJ1-1; a weak D match, TRBD1 (5 bases). Per the germline V gene, CDR1 is SQVTM and CDR2 is ANQGSEA. Trimming stripped 7 bases from V and 7 bases from J, with 16 bases between. CDR3 size: 12 residues. The CDR3 nucleotides are TGCAGCGGGATCGACAGATGGAATGAAGCTTTCTTT. This gives the protein CSGIDRWNEAFF. The entire variable domain, with the rest obtained from reference TRBV29-1 and TRBJ1-1, is as follows: SAVISQKPSRDICQRGTSLTIQCQVDSQVTMMFWYRQQPGQSLTLIATANQGSEATYESGFVIDKFPISRPNLTFSTLTVSNMSPEDSSIYLCSGIDRWNEAFFGQGTRLTVV.

The rearrangement joins TRBV5-1 to TRBJ2-3, with D maybe TRBD2 (5 bases). Germline V CDR1 and CDR2: SGHRS, YFSETQ. The V end lost 3 bases, the J end lost 2 bases, and 10 bases lay between the germline ends. The CDR3 sequence is 14 residues long. The CDR3 reads CASSWEAATDTQYF. The DNA for the CDR3 is TGCGCCAGCAGCTGGGAAGCGGCCACAGATACGCAGTATTTT.

The chain joins TRBV4-1 to TRBJ2-2; 13 positions agree with TRBD2. Germline assignment: CDR1 MGHRA and CDR2 YSYEKL. The V and J ends lost 3 bases and 3 bases, in that order; junction bases with no gene match: 4. There are 17 residues in the CDR3. The CDR3: CASSHGLAGDHTGELFF. The CDR3, as DNA: TGCGCCAGCAGCCACGGACTAGCGGGAGATCACACCGGGGAGCTGTTTTTT.

The V call is TRBV12-3 or TRBV12-4, the J call TRBJ2-7; tentative D call: TRBD1 (6 bases). CDR3 length: 14 residues. The ends were cut back, 5 bases at V and 1 base at J, with 12 bases in the middle. CDR3 in DNA: TGTGCCAGCAGTGAGACAGGCATTTCCTACGAGCAGTACTTC. Amino acid sequence: CASSETGISYEQYF.

J is TRBJ2-7 and V is TRBV7-9; 10 nucleotides align to TRBD1. Germline V gene data show CDR1 as SEHNR and CDR2 as FQNEAQ (reference sequence). The CDR3 is made up of 17 amino acids. Germline trimming cut 2 bases from V and 5 bases from J; bases unmatched to any gene: 12. The CDR3 protein is CASSLMSVRDRGNEQYF. Written as DNA, the CDR3 is TGTGCCAGCAGCTTAATGTCTGTTCGGGACAGGGGTAACGAGCAGTACTTC.

This clonotype has just a few counts. This chain joins TRBV6-2 or TRBV6-3 and TRBJ2-7; D unclear. The germline V gene has CDR1 MNHEY and CDR2 SVGEGT. This CDR3 comprises 14 residues. Trimming removed 6 bases at V and 5 bases at J, with 17 bases between. CDR3 in amino acids: CASRSNSVTDEQYF. The CDR3 DNA sequence: TGTGCCAGCAGGTCTAACAGCGTAACGGACGAGCAGTACTTC.

The DNA for the CDR3 is TGTGCCAGCAGCTTAGATCCGTCAGGGATACGAAATGAAAAACTGTTTTTT. It encodes CASSLDPSGIRNEKLFF. The rearrangement joins TRBV7-4 to TRBJ1-4; maybe TRBD1 (5 bases). From germline, CDR1 is SGHVT and CDR2 SQSDAQ. This CDR3 region has 17 residues. V lost 1 base, J lost 5 bases, and 17 bases lay in between.